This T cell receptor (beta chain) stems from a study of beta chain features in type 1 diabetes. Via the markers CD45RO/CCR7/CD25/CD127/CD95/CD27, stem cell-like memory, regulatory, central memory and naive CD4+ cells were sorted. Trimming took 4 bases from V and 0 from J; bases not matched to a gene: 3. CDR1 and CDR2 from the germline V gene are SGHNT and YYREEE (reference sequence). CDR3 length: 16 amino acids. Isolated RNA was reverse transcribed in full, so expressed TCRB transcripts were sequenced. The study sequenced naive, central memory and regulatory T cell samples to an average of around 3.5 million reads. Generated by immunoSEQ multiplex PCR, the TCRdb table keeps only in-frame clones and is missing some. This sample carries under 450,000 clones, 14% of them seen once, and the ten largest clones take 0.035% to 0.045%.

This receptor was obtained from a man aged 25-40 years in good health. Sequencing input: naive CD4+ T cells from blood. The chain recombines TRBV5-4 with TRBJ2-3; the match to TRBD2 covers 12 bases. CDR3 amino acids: CASSPGLAGSTDTQYF. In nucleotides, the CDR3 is TGTGCCAGCAGCCCTGGACTAGCGGGGAGCACAGATACGCAGTATTTT.